The T cell receptor beta chain described here comes from a study of vaccination and CD4 T cells after COVID-19. Treatment noted: approximately 9-day PBMC culture with coronavirus spike peptide pools or control peptides (ViraFEST assay). J was trimmed by 7 bases and V by 2 bases; bases with no gene match: 7. Germline V gives CDR1 SGHTA, CDR2 FQGNSA. This CDR3 has 17 amino acids. Once obtained from cultured CD4+ T cells, the DNA was sequenced using the Oncomine TCR Beta short-read assay. TCRdb re-derived calls from the PCR reads in MiXCR, one entry per CDR3 protein. The table lists some 12,000 distinct CDR3 sequences, under 55% of them singletons. The sample holds a few counts of this clonotype. The antigen is undetermined.

This chain joins TRBV7-2 and TRBJ2-1; TRBD2 matches at 14 bases. The clonotype comes from a human donor who had recovered from COVID-19. The sample was CD4+ T cells from blood, cultured in vitro. For the CDR3, the DNA is TGTGCCAGCAGCTTAAGAAGACTAGCGGGAGGGTTAAATGAGCAGTTCTTC. This codes for CASSLRRLAGGLNEQFF.